This entry describes one T cell receptor beta chain. Its antigen is unidentified. This record belongs to a study of beta chain features in type 1 diabetes. Study-wide results and limits: PCR could preferentially amplify shorter templates, alike in patients and controls. All four CD4+ subsets from Type 1 diabetes patients carried moderately but significantly shorter TCRB CDR3s.

Around 0.12 L of blood, on average, came from one heparinised draw per donor. The sequenced template was cDNA made from the entire isolated RNA. Only in-frame clones appear in the TCRdb table, and some are missing; sequencing was by immunoSEQ multiplex PCR. The data hold about 360,000 clones, with roughly 13% observed a single time. Trimming removed 0 bases at V and 2 bases at J, with 12 bases between. This CDR3 has 15 amino acids. Germline CDR1 is SGHRS and CDR2 is YFSETQ. This sequence joins TRBV5-1 and TRBJ2-7; a possible D gene is TRBD2 (5 bases). The sample taken for sequencing was naive CD4+ T cells from blood. The clonotype was recovered from a woman between 18 and 29 years old with type 1 diabetes. In DNA, the CDR3 is TGCGCCAGCAGCTTGGAAGGAGGCCGCGCCTACGAGCAGTACTTC. As protein: CASSLEGGRAYEQYF. Combining the CDR3 with reference TRBV5-1 and TRBJ2-7 gives the whole variable domain KAGVTQTPRYLIKTRGQQVTLSCSPISGHRSVSWYQQTPGQGLQFLFEYFSETQRNKGNFPGRFSGRQFSNSRSEMNVSTLELGDSALYLCASSLEGGRAYEQYFGPGTRLTVT.